Following are 6 T cell receptor beta chains from one sample sequenced in a study of cytomegalovirus exposure and HLA in healthy donors. PCR used 60 Vbeta primers and 13 Jbeta primers. The assay was immunoSEQ multiplex PCR, and TCRdb's table has in-frame clones only and misses some. The sample lists almost 95,000 clones; just under 70% were seen once. The sample taken for sequencing was PBMCs. These receptors came from a man in his forties or fifties in good health and CMV-seronegative.

The rearrangement joins TRBV5-1 to TRBJ2-2, with TRBD1 matching over 7 bases. The CDR3 covers 14 residues. The V gene's germline CDR1 is SGHRS and CDR2 YFSETQ. The V gene end was trimmed by 0 bases and the J gene end by 6 bases; junction bases not matched to a gene: 2. CDR3 nucleotide sequence: TGCGCCAGCAGCTTGGCCACAGGGGCCGGGGAGCTGTTTTTT. It yields the protein CASSLATGAGELFF.

This clone was seen a few times. The rearrangement links TRBV7-6 to TRBJ1-3, with D maybe TRBD1 (5 bases). Germline V gene lookup returns CDR1 SGHVS and CDR2 FNYEAQ. Trimming cost V 4 bases and J 2 bases, with 6 bases left between them. This CDR3 region has 13 residues. The CDR3 loop is CASSSQAGNTIYF. CDR3 nucleotide sequence: TGTGCCAGCAGCTCACAGGCTGGAAACACCATATATTTT.

The V and J genes are TRBV2 and TRBJ1-1, with 7 bases identical to TRBD1. The germline V gene encodes CDR1 SNHLY and CDR2 FYNNEI. The CDR3 contains 13 residues. CDR3 DNA: TGTGTGCTACTCCGGGACAGGAACACTGAAGCTTTCTTT. Encoded protein: CVLLRDRNTEAFF.

This clone showed up just a few times. The rearrangement joins TRBV9 to TRBJ2-5; 9 positions agree with TRBD2. Germline V gene data show CDR1 as SGDLS and CDR2 as YYNGEE. J gave up 4 bases and V 0 bases, and 4 bases lay outside the gene matches. The CDR3 extends over 15 amino acids. CDR3 amino acids: CASSVGTSARETQYF. The CDR3 DNA follows: TGTGCCAGCAGCGTAGGGACTAGCGCTCGAGAGACCCAGTACTTC.

This chain uses TRBV20-1 with TRBJ2-7; D is possibly TRBD1 (5 bases). Germline V lookup: CDR1 DFQATT, CDR2 SNEGSKA (reference sequence). Trimming left V 7 bases short and J 6 bases short, with 10 bases between. There are 10 residues in the CDR3. The CDR3 nucleotides read TGCAGTGTCAGGGTTGGCGAGCAGTACTTC. This encodes CSVRVGEQYF.

The chain combines TRBV7-3 with TRBJ2-5; D is unresolved. Trimming took 5 bases from V and 5 from J, leaving 9 bases between them. The CDR3 extends over 12 amino acids. The germline gives CDR1 SGHTA, CDR2 FQGTGA. CDR3: CASSEDGETQYF. The CDR3 nucleotides read TGTGCCAGCAGCGAGGATGGGGAGACCCAGTACTTC.